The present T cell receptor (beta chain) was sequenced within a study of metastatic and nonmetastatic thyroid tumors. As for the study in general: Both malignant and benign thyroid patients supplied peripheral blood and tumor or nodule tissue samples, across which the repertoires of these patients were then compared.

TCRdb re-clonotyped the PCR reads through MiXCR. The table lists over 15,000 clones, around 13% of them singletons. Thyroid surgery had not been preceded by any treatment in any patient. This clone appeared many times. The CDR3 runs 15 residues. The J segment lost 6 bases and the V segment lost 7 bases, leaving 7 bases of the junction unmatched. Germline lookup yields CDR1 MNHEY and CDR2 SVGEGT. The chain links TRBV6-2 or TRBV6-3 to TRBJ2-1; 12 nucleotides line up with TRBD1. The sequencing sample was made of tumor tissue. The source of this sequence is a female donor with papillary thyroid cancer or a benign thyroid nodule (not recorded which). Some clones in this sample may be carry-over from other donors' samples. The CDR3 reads CASIKGQGATNEQFF. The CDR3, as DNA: TGTGCCAGCATCAAGGGACAGGGGGCGACCAATGAGCAGTTCTTC.